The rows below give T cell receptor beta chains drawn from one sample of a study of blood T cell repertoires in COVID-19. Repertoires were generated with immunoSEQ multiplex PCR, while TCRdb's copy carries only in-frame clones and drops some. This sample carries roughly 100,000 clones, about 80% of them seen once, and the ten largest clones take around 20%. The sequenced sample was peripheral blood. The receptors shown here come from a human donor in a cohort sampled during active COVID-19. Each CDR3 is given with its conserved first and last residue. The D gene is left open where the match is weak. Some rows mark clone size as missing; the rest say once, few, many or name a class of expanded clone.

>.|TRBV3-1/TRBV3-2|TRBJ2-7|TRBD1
TGTGCCAGCAGCAGCAGGGGGCTCTACGAGCAGTACTTC
CASSSRGLYEQYF
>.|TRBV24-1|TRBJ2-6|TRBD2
TGTGCCACCGGGGGAGGGCACTCTGGGGCCAACGTCCTGACTTTC
CATGGGHSGANVLTF
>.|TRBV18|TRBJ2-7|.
TGTGCCAGCTCACCACTACAGAGTGACGAGCAGTACTTC
CASSPLQSDEQYF
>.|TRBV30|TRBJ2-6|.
TGTGCCTTTAGGGGGAAGGTGGCCAACGTCCTGACTTTC
CAFRGKVANVLTF
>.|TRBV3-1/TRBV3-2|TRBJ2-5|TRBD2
TGTGCCAGCAGCCAAGGGGGTAGCGGGAGATCCCAGACCCAGTACTTC
CASSQGGSGRSQTQYF
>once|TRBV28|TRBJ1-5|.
TGTGCCAGCAGTTTTCTCGGAGGGGATGCTGACATGAATAGCAATCAGCCCCAGCATTTT
CASSFLGGDADMNSNQPQHF
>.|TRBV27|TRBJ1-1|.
TGTGCCAGCAGTTTGGAGGGCACAGCGAACACTGAAGCTTTCTTT
CASSLEGTANTEAFF
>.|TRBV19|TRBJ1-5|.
TGTGCCAGTAGTAGGGGGGGGGAGCCCCAGCATTTT
CASSRGGEPQHF
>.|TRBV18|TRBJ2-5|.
TGTGCCAGCTCAGCCTCCTGGGCTGGGGAGACCCAGTACTTC
CASSASWAGETQYF
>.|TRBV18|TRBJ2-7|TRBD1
TGTGCCAGCTCACCTTTATCCGGACAGGGGTCCGAGCAGTACTTC
CASSPLSGQGSEQYF
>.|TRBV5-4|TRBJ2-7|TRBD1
TGTGCCAGCAGCTTGGGAGGGACAGGGGATCGCGAGCAGTACTTC
CASSLGGTGDREQYF
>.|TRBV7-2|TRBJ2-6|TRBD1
TGTGCCAGCAGCTTTGCTCCGGGACAGGGGGCTGGGGCCAACGTCCTGACTTTC
CASSFAPGQGAGANVLTF
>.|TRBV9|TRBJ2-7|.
TGTGCCAGCAGCAAGACTCCTAGCGCCCGGACCCACGAGCAGTACTTC
CASSKTPSARTHEQYF
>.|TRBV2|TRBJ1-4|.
TGTGCCAGCAGTGAAGCGCCCGGGAGACTGTTTTTT
CASSEAPGRLFF
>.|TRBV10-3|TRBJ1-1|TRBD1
TGTGCCACCATGGACAGGGTGAACACTGAAGCTTTCTTT
CATMDRVNTEAFF
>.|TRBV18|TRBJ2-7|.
TGTGCCAGCTCACCACCGATGGCAGAGCGAGGGGAGCAGTACTTC
CASSPPMAERGEQYF